This T cell receptor beta chain was profiled in a study of cytomegalovirus exposure and HLA in healthy donors. Study-wide findings and caveats: Among TCR beta chains, those listed as cytomegalovirus-associated numbered about 150.

Clones were read by immunoSEQ multiplex PCR, and TCRdb kept only the in-frame ones, dropping some. The sample lists some 85,000 clones; 95% to 96% were seen once. With respect to this clone: The antigen is not known.

The ends lost 6 bases at V and 0 bases at J; junction bases unmatched: 1. This CDR3 contains 14 residues. The germline V gene has CDR1 MNHEY and CDR2 SMNVEV (reference sequence). The V and J genes are TRBV27 and TRBJ1-5, with 8 bases that match TRBD1. This clonotype originated in a young woman in good health and CMV-seronegative. Sequencing was done on a sample of PBMCs. DNA for the CDR3: TGTGCCAGCAGGGACAGGGTTAGCAATCAGCCCCAGCATTTT. Translated: CASRDRVSNQPQHF.